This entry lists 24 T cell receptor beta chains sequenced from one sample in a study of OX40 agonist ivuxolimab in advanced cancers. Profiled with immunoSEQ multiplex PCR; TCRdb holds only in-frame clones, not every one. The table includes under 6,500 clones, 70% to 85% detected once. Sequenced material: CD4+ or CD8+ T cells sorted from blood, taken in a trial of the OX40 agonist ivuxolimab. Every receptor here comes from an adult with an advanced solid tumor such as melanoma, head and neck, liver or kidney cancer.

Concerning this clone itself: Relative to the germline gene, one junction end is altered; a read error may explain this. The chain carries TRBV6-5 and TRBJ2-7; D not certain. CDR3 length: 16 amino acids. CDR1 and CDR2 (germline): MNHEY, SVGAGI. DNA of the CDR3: TGTGCCAGCACTTACGACTCGGCAGTTCCTACCTACGAGCAGTACTTC. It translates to CASTYDSAVPTYEQYF.

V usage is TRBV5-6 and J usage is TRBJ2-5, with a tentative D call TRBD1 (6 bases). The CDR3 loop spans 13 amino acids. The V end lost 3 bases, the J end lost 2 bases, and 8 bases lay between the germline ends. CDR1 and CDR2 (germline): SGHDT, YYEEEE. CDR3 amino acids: CASSSRGQETQYF. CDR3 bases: TGTGCCAGCAGCTCGAGGGGGCAAGAGACCCAGTACTTC.

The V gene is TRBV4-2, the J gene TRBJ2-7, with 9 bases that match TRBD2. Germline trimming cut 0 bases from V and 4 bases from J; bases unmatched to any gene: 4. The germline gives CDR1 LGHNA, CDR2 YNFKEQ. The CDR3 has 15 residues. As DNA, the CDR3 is TGTGCCAGCAGCCAAGAAGCGGGAGGCCTTTACGAGCAGTACTTC. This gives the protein CASSQEAGGLYEQYF.

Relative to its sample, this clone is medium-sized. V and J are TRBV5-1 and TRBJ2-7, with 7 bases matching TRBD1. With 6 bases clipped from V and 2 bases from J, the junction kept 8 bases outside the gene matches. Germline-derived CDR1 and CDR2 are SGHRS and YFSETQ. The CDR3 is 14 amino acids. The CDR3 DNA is TGCGCCAGCAATTCCGGGACAGAGACCTACGAGCAGTACTTC. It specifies CASNSGTETYEQYF.

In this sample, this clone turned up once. The chain's CDR3 is CASSPPRTDTQYF. CDR3 DNA: TGTGCCAGCAGCCCTCCTCGCACAGATACGCAGTATTTT. The chain joins TRBV11-2 to TRBJ2-3; D is unresolved. Germline V gene lookup returns CDR1 SGHAT and CDR2 FQNNGV. The CDR3 is 13 residues long. Trimming removed 5 bases at V and 1 base at J, with 7 bases between. The complete variable domain, with remaining parts taken from reference TRBV11-2 and TRBJ2-3, reads EAGVAQSPRYKIIEKRQSVAFWCNPISGHATLYWYQQILGQGPKLLIQFQNNGVVDDSQLPKDRFSAERLKGVDSTLKIQPAKLEDSAVYLCASSPPRTDTQYFGPGTRLTVL.

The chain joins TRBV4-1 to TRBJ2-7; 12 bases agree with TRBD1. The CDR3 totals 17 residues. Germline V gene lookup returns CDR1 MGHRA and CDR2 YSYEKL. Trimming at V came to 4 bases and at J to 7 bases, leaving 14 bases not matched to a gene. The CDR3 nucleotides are TGCGCCAGCAGCCGAGCAGGTCCGGGACAGGGGGCATTGGAGCAGTACTTC. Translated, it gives CASSRAGPGQGALEQYF.

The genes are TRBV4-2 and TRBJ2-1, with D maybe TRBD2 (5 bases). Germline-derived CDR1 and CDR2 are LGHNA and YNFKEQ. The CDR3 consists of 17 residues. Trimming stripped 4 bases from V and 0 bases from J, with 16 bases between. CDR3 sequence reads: CASSPQAAHSSYNEQFF. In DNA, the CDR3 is TGTGCCAGCAGCCCCCAAGCGGCTCATAGCTCCTACAATGAGCAGTTCTTC.

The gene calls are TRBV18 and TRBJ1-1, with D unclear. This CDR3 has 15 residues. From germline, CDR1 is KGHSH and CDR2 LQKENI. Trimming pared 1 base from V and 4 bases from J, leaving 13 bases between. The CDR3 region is CASSPRVREATEAFF. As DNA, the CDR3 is TGTGCCAGCTCACCACGAGTACGGGAGGCCACTGAAGCTTTCTTT.

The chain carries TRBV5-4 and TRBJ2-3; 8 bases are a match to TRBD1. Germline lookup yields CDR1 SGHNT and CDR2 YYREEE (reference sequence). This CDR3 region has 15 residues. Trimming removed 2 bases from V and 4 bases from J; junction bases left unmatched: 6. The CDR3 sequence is CASSLTGGEADTQYF. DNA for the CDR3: TGTGCCAGCAGCTTAACAGGGGGTGAGGCAGATACGCAGTATTTT.

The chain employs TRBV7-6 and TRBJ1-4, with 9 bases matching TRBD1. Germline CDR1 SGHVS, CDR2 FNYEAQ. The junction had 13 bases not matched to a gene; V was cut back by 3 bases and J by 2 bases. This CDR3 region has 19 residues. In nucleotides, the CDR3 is TGTGCCAGCAGCTTCAACCATGGACAGGGGCGCCCTACTAATGAAAAACTGTTTTTT. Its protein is CASSFNHGQGRPTNEKLFF.

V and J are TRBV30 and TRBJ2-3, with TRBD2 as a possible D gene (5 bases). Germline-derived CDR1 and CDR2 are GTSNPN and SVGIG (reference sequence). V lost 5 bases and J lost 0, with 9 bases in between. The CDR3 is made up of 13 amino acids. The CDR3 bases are TGTGCCTGGGAGGGTTTTAGCACAGATACGCAGTATTTT. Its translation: CAWEGFSTDTQYF.

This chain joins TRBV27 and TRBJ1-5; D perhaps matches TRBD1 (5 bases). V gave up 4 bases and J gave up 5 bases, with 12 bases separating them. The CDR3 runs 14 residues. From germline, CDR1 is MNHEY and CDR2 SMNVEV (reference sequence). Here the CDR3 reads CASSSRGGDQPQHF. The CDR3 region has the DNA TGTGCCAGCAGTTCAAGGGGCGGAGATCAGCCCCAGCATTTT.

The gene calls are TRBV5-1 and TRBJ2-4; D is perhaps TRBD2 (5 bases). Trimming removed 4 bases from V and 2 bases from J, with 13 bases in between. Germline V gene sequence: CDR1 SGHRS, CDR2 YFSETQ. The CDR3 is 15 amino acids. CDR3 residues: CASSQDPGTKNIQYF. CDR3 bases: TGCGCCAGCAGCCAGGACCCCGGGACCAAAAACATTCAGTACTTC.

This CDR3 is CASSPGTVNTGELFF. The CDR3 DNA sequence: TGTGCCAGCAGCCCCGGGACAGTTAACACCGGGGAGCTGTTTTTT. V usage is TRBV5-8 and J usage is TRBJ2-2, with 7 bases matching TRBD1. The J segment lost 2 bases and the V segment lost 4 bases, leaving 5 bases of the junction unmatched. CDR1 and CDR2 from the germline V gene are SGHTS and YDEGEE. The CDR3 extends over 15 amino acids.

The DNA for the CDR3 is TGTGCCAGCAGCTCTGGACTAGCGGGGGGTGGAGATACGCAGTATTTT. It yields the protein CASSSGLAGGGDTQYF. V gene TRBV7-3 combines with J gene TRBJ2-3; 14 bases are a match to TRBD2. In germline, CDR1 is SGHTA, CDR2 FQGTGA. The CDR3 has 16 amino acids. V shed 4 bases and J 5 bases; nucleotides not matched to a gene: 5.

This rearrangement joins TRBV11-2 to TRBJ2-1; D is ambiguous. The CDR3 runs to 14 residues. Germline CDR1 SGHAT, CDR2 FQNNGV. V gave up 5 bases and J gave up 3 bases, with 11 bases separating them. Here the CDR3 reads CASSPAPIYNEQFF. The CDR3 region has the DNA TGTGCCAGCAGCCCGGCCCCCATCTACAATGAGCAGTTCTTC.

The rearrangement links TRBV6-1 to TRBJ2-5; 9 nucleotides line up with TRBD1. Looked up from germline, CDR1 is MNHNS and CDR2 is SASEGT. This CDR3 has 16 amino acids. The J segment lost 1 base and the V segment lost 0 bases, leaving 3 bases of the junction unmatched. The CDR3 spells CASSEAWTGVQETQYF. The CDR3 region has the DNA TGTGCCAGCAGTGAAGCCTGGACAGGGGTCCAAGAGACCCAGTACTTC.

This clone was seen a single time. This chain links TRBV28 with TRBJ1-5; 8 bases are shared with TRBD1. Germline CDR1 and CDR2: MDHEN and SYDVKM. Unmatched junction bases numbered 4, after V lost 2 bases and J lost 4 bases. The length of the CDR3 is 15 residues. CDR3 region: CASSLEDRANQPQHF. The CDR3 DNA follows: TGTGCCAGCAGTTTAGAGGACAGGGCGAATCAGCCCCAGCATTTT.

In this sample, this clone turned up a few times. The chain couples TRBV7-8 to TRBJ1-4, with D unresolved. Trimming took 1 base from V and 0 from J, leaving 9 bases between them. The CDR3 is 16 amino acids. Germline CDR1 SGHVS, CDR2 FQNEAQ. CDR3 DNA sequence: TGTGCCAGCAGCTTAGAGCTTACTGCAACTAATGAAAAACTGTTTTTT. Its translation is CASSLELTATNEKLFF.

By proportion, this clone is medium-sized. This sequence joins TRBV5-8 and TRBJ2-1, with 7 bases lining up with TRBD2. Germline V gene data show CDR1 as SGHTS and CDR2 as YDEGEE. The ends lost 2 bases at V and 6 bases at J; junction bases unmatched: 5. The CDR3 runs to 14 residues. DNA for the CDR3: TGTGCCAGCAGCTTAGGACTAGGAGTCAATGAGCAGTTCTTC. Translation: CASSLGLGVNEQFF.

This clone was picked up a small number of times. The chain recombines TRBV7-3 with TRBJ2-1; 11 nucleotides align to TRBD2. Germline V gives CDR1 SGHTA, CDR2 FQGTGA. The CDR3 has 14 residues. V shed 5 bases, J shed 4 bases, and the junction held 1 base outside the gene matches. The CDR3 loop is CASSGLAGYNEQFF. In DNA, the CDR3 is TGTGCCAGCAGCGGACTAGCGGGTTACAATGAGCAGTTCTTC.

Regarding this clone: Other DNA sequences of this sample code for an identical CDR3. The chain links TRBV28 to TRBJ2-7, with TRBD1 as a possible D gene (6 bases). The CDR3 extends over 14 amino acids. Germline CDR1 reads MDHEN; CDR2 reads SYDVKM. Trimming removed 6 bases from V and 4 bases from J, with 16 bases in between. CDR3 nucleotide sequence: TGTGCCAGCAGCTCCCGAGGGGGTAATTACGAGCAGTACTTC. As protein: CASSSRGGNYEQYF. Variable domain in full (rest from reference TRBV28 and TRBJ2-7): DVKVTQSSRYLVKRTGEKVFLECVQDMDHENMFWYRQDPGLGLRLIYFSYDVKMKEKGDIPEGYSVSREKKERFSLILESASTNQTSMYLCASSSRGGNYEQYFGPGTRLTVT.

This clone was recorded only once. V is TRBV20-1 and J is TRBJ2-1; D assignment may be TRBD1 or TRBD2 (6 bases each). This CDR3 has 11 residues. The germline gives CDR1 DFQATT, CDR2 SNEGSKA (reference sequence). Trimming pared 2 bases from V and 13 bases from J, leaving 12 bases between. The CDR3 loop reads CSARRGPLQFF. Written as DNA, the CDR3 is TGCAGTGCTAGACGGGGGCCCCTCCAGTTCTTC.

CDR3 in amino acids: CATSSDPNTEAFF. CDR3 in DNA: TGTGCCACCAGCAGTGACCCTAACACTGAAGCTTTCTTT. J is TRBJ1-1 and V is TRBV15; D not resolved. The V end was cut by 3 bases, the J end by 2 bases, with 7 bases between. The CDR3 is made up of 13 amino acids. Per germline, CDR1 LNHNV and CDR2 YYDKDF (reference sequence).